This T cell receptor (beta chain) was observed in a study of T cell repertoires and leukemia-associated antigens. Each CDR3 protein is one row after TCRdb ran MiXCR on the 5' RACE reads. The table records about 12,000 distinct CDR3 sequences, under 50% of them present only once. After removal of 6 bases from V and 3 bases from J, the junction contained 8 bases not matched to a gene. The CDR3 totals 16 residues. This clonotype is classed as medium-sized. Its antigen is as yet unknown. The sequenced material came from CD3+ T cells sorted from blood and cultured. The TCR sequence derives from a female donor in good health. The rearrangement joins TRBV12-3 or TRBV12-4 to TRBJ2-1; 10 bases match TRBD2. DNA of the CDR3: TGTGCCAGCAGATCACTAGCGGGAAATGACTACAATGAGCAGTTCTTC. Translation: CASRSLAGNDYNEQFF.